This paragraph covers one T cell receptor beta chain sequence. PCR involved 60 Vbeta and 13 Jbeta primers. Sequencing used immunoSEQ multiplex PCR; TCRdb keeps in-frame clones, though not all of them. The table includes 150,000 to 200,000 clones, roughly four fifths detected once. This record belongs to a study of cytomegalovirus exposure and HLA in healthy donors. Per germline, CDR1 LNHDA and CDR2 SQIVND (reference sequence). This CDR3 spans 13 amino acids. V gave up 8 bases and J gave up 4 bases; unmatched junction bases: 5. The V gene is TRBV19, the J gene TRBJ2-3; 8 bases agree with TRBD1. The origin of this receptor is a woman aged 18 to 35 in good health and CMV-seropositive. What was sequenced was PBMCs. The CDR3 protein is CASRQGQADTQYF. In nucleotides, the CDR3 is TGTGCCAGTCGACAGGGGCAAGCAGATACGCAGTATTTT.